The 30 T cell receptor beta chains below all came from one sample that was sequenced in a study of vaccination effects on CD4 cells after COVID-19. Before sequencing took place, the ViraFEST assay used viral peptide pools to expand antigen-specific CD4+ T cells. It was after nine to ten days of culture that CD4+ T cells were isolated. According to PCR results, the person was infected with SARS-CoV-2 between March and December 2020. The assay was immunoSEQ multiplex PCR, and TCRdb's table has in-frame clones only and misses some. Of under 60,000 clones listed, around 76% are singletons. These receptors are not linked to any known antigen. This sample comprised CD4+ T cells from PBMCs cultured with HIV peptides, obtained before COVID-19 vaccination. Sample subset: HIV-1 Nef peptide pool negative control/reference culture. The receptors stem from a human donor who had a prior SARS-CoV-2 infection.

The V and J genes are TRBV3-1 (or the pseudogene TRBV3-2) and TRBJ2-1; perhaps TRBD2 as D (6 bases). The CDR3 contains 18 residues. V lost 1 base and J lost 9, with 25 bases in between. Germline V lookup: CDR1 LGHDT, CDR2 YNNKEL (reference sequence). The CDR3 DNA sequence: TGTGCCAGCAGCCAAGGTGGTTCTGCGGGATTAAAGGTCAGTGAGCAGTTCTTC. Amino acid sequence: CASSQGGSAGLKVSEQFF.

The chain has TRBV14 and TRBJ2-3; D unclear. The V end was cut by 3 bases, the J end by 1 base, with 11 bases between. Germline values: CDR1 SGHDN, CDR2 FVKESK. The CDR3 runs 15 residues. CDR3 coding DNA: TGTGCCAGCAGCCAGGGAATCTTTCGCACAGATACGCAGTATTTT. Residues: CASSQGIFRTDTQYF.

This chain links TRBV3-1 (or the pseudogene TRBV3-2) with TRBJ1-2; unclear D gene. V was clipped by 1 base and J by 4 bases, with 10 bases between them. The length of the CDR3 is 14 residues. The germline gives CDR1 LGHDT, CDR2 YNNKEL (reference sequence). The CDR3 bases are TGTGCCAGCAGCCAAGGGGAGGGCACCTATGGCTACACCTTC. As protein: CASSQGEGTYGYTF.

The chain is built from TRBV7-8 and TRBJ2-1, with D possibly matching TRBD2 (6 bases). The germline V gene encodes CDR1 SGHVS and CDR2 FQNEAQ. Trimming left V 2 bases short and J 1 base short, with 9 bases between. The CDR3 length is 15 residues. The CDR3, as DNA: TGTGCCAGCAGCTTAACTAGCTTATCCTACAATGAGCAGTTCTTC. Encoded protein: CASSLTSLSYNEQFF.

This clone is a singleton in its sample. The chain is built from TRBV11-2 and TRBJ1-4; TRBD1 is a possible D gene (6 bases). Looked up from germline, CDR1 is SGHAT and CDR2 is FQNNGV. Trimming cost V 2 bases and J 0 bases, with 10 bases left between them. The CDR3 has 16 residues. The CDR3 reads CASSLLGAATNEKLFF. The CDR3 DNA follows: TGTGCCAGCAGCTTACTGGGGGCGGCAACTAATGAAAAACTGTTTTTT.

CDR3 sequence reads: CASSLAGVYQETQYF. Written as DNA, the CDR3 is TGTGCCAGTAGTTTAGCGGGGGTGTACCAAGAGACCCAGTACTTC. The gene calls are TRBV19 and TRBJ2-5; 9 nucleotides align to TRBD2. The V gene's germline CDR1 is LNHDA and CDR2 SQIVND (reference sequence). Trimming took 5 bases from V and 0 from J; bases not matched to a gene: 4. The CDR3 loop spans 15 amino acids.

J is TRBJ1-5 and V is TRBV20-1; D unresolved. The CDR3 runs to 14 residues. V lost 3 bases to trimming and J lost 0 bases, with 9 bases between them. Germline CDR1 reads DFQATT; CDR2 reads SNEGSKA (reference sequence). In nucleotides, the CDR3 is TGCAGTGCTAGTGAAAGCCATAGCAATCAGCCCCAGCATTTT. Its translation: CSASESHSNQPQHF.

This clone appeared once. The V call is TRBV7-2, the J call TRBJ2-7; D uncertain. The V end was cut by 1 base, the J end by 6 bases, with 13 bases between. Germline assignment: CDR1 SGHTA and CDR2 FQGNSA. This CDR3 has 14 amino acids. Written as DNA, the CDR3 is TGTGCCAGCAGCTTAGGGCCCCAACCGGGCGAGCAGTACTTC. It specifies CASSLGPQPGEQYF. Filled out from reference TRBV7-2 and TRBJ2-7, the complete variable domain reads GAGVSQSPSNKVTEKGKDVELRCDPISGHTALYWYRQSLGQGLEFLIYFQGNSAPDKSGLPSDRFSAERTGGSVSTLTIQRTQQEDSAVYLCASSLGPQPGEQYFGPGTRLTVT.

The chain links TRBV4-2 to TRBJ1-2; D might be TRBD1 (5 bases). Looked up from germline, CDR1 is LGHNA and CDR2 is YNFKEQ. The CDR3 is made up of 16 amino acids. With 0 bases removed from V and 3 bases from J, the gap between germline ends came to 14 bases. The CDR3 DNA sequence: TGTGCCAGCAGCCAAGATGGGGGGTGGGACGACTATGGCTACACCTTC. The encoded protein is CASSQDGGWDDYGYTF.

The V and J genes are TRBV3-1 (or the pseudogene TRBV3-2) and TRBJ1-1; tentative D call: TRBD1 (6 bases). In germline, CDR1 is LGHDT, CDR2 YNNKEL (reference sequence). CDR3 length: 13 residues. The V gene lost 4 bases and the J gene lost 1 base, with 7 bases spanning the gap. CDR3 residues: CASSRTANTEAFF. In DNA form, the CDR3 reads TGTGCCAGCAGCCGGACAGCGAACACTGAAGCTTTCTTT.

This chain connects TRBV14 to TRBJ1-2, with D possibly matching TRBD1 (6 bases). The CDR3 runs 15 residues. V was trimmed by 1 base and J by 3 bases, leaving 12 bases between them. Germline values: CDR1 SGHDN, CDR2 FVKESK. The CDR3 region is CASSQVAGTYYGYTF. The CDR3 coding sequence is TGTGCCAGCAGCCAAGTAGCCGGGACATACTATGGCTACACCTTC.

This clone was found a few times. DNA for the CDR3: TGTGCCAGCAGCTTAGTGCCTAGCGGAGGGGGAGCAGATACGCAGTATTTT. The encoded protein is CASSLVPSGGGADTQYF. This chain joins TRBV7-2 and TRBJ2-3; weak D call: TRBD2 (7 bases). Germline V gene sequence: CDR1 SGHTA, CDR2 FQGNSA. This CDR3 is built from 17 residues. Trimming removed 1 base from V and 4 bases from J, with 18 bases in between.

This clone has more than one count but fewer than ten. DNA for the CDR3: TGTGCCAGCAGCTCCCGCACAGGGAGCTCCTACGAGCAGTACTTC. It specifies CASSSRTGSSYEQYF. The V call is TRBV7-2, the J call TRBJ2-7, with a possible D match to TRBD1 (6 bases). The CDR3 is 15 amino acids. Trimming took 4 bases from V and 0 from J, leaving 13 bases between them. The germline gives CDR1 SGHTA, CDR2 FQGNSA.

This chain connects TRBV18 to TRBJ2-1; possible D gene TRBD1, 6 bases. V lost 3 bases and J lost 6, with 12 bases in between. The CDR3 has 14 amino acids. Germline V gives CDR1 KGHSH, CDR2 LQKENI. CDR3 coding DNA: TGTGCCAGCTCACCCCCCGGACAGTTCAATGAGCAGTTCTTC. It encodes CASSPPGQFNEQFF.

The rearrangement uses TRBV18 and TRBJ2-5; D is unresolved. V was pared by 1 base and J by 7 bases, with 13 bases between. The CDR3 spans 14 residues. CDR1 is KGHSH and CDR2 is LQKENI in the germline V gene. The CDR3 spells CASSPQTQLGTQYF. Written as DNA, the CDR3 is TGTGCCAGCTCACCACAGACCCAATTAGGGACCCAGTACTTC. Drawing the rest from reference TRBV18 and TRBJ2-5, the complete variable domain is NAGVMQNPRHLVRRRGQEARLRCSPMKGHSHVYWYRQLPEEGLKFMVYLQKENIIDESGMPKERFSAEFPKEGPSILRIQQVVRGDSAAYFCASSPQTQLGTQYFGPGTRLLVL.

The chain combines TRBV20-1 with TRBJ1-2; tentative D call: TRBD1 (6 bases). Between the trimmed V and J ends, which lost 3 bases and 4 bases, there was a span of 18 bases. The CDR3 has 15 residues. Germline CDR1 is DFQATT and CDR2 is SNEGSKA (reference sequence). The CDR3 nucleotides read TGCAGTGCTAGTTATTTAGGGGGTACCTTCTATGGCTACACCTTC. Its translation is CSASYLGGTFYGYTF.

The J gene is TRBJ2-5, the V gene TRBV2; D ambiguous. This CDR3 has 11 amino acids. V was shortened by 4 bases and J by 5 bases, with 5 bases between the two germline ends. Per germline, CDR1 SNHLY and CDR2 FYNNEI. The CDR3: CASSVSETQYF. CDR3 nucleotide sequence: TGTGCCAGCAGTGTCTCGGAGACCCAGTACTTC.

This chain links TRBV6-5 with TRBJ2-1; no clear D gene. CDR1 is MNHEY and CDR2 is SVGAGI in the germline V gene. The CDR3 runs to 14 residues. Trimming took off 3 bases at V and 5 bases at J, with 11 bases between the two ends. The CDR3 DNA sequence: TGTGCCAGCAGTTATTCCCTCTCTGACAATGAGCAGTTCTTC. This translates into CASSYSLSDNEQFF.

In DNA, the CDR3 is TGTGCCAGCAGCTTAAATTTATACCAAAATAATGAGCAGTTCTTC. Amino acids: CASSLNLYQNNEQFF. V usage is TRBV7-6 and J usage is TRBJ2-1, with D unresolved. CDR3 length: 15 residues. Germline loops: CDR1 SGHVS, CDR2 FNYEAQ. V gave up 2 bases and J gave up 7 bases, with 15 bases separating them.

There are a few counts of this clone. The genes are TRBV15 and TRBJ2-1, with 7 nucleotides matching TRBD2. Per the germline V gene, CDR1 is LNHNV and CDR2 is YYDKDF (reference sequence). CDR3 length: 17 residues. J was trimmed by 1 base and V by 6 bases; bases with no gene match: 12. The CDR3 here is CATRGIIPGRSYNEQFF. The CDR3 DNA reads as TGTGCCACCAGAGGGATTATACCCGGGAGGTCCTACAATGAGCAGTTCTTC.

This clone was recorded a few times. The chain couples TRBV7-8 to TRBJ2-7; perhaps TRBD1 as D (6 bases). CDR1 and CDR2 from the germline V gene are SGHVS and FQNEAQ. This CDR3 region has 17 residues. V was trimmed by 0 bases and J by 0 bases, leaving 15 bases between them. Here the CDR3 DNA reads TGTGCCAGCAGCTTAGCATTTTGGCAGGGGAGCTCCTACGAGCAGTACTTC. Protein product: CASSLAFWQGSSYEQYF.

This clone was counted between two and nine times. This chain uses TRBV5-4 with TRBJ2-1, with TRBD2 as a possible D gene (5 bases). From germline, CDR1 is SGHNT and CDR2 YYREEE (reference sequence). Trimming stripped 4 bases from V and 9 bases from J, with 8 bases between. The CDR3 is 11 residues long. The CDR3 is CASSEGGEQFF. For the CDR3, the DNA is TGTGCCAGCAGCGAGGGTGGTGAGCAGTTCTTC.

This rearrangement joins TRBV28 to TRBJ1-5; tentative D call: TRBD1 (5 bases). The V gene lost 1 base and the J gene lost 3 bases, with 13 bases spanning the gap. Germline V gene lookup returns CDR1 MDHEN and CDR2 SYDVKM. The CDR3 sequence is 16 residues long. The CDR3 DNA reads TGTGCCAGCAGTTTATTTGCCCCCAGGGACAATCAGCCCCAGCATTTT. Translating it yields CASSLFAPRDNQPQHF.

The chain carries TRBV2 and TRBJ1-1; D gene ambiguous. The V end was cut by 4 bases, the J end by 1 base, with 7 bases between. Germline V CDR1 and CDR2: SNHLY, FYNNEI. There are 13 residues in the CDR3. This CDR3 reads CASSVMGNTEAFF. The CDR3 region has the DNA TGTGCCAGCAGTGTAATGGGGAACACTGAAGCTTTCTTT.

The chain recombines TRBV24-1 with TRBJ2-3, with TRBD2 as a possible D gene (5 bases). Trimming stripped 7 bases from V and 2 bases from J, with 15 bases between. This CDR3 spans 15 amino acids. Looked up from germline, CDR1 is KGHDR and CDR2 is SFDVKD. This chain's CDR3 is CATSTGVRFTDTQYF. In DNA, the CDR3 is TGTGCCACCAGCACCGGGGTCCGGTTCACAGATACGCAGTATTTT.

This clone was seen only once. V and J are TRBV9 and TRBJ2-5, with 11 bases fitting TRBD1. There are 15 residues in the CDR3. CDR1 is SGDLS, CDR2 YYNGEE, per germline. V dropped 4 bases and J dropped 3; count of bases not matched to a gene: 5. The CDR3 DNA reads TGTGCCAGCAGCCCTTCGGGACAGGGGGAAGAGACCCAGTACTTC. Amino acid sequence: CASSPSGQGEETQYF.

This clone was counted a single time. The chain combines TRBV18 with TRBJ2-5; D is possibly TRBD1 (5 bases). V gave up 2 bases and J gave up 0 bases, with 7 bases separating them. CDR3 length: 14 amino acids. The germline CDR1 and CDR2 sequences are KGHSH and LQKENI. In DNA, the CDR3 is TGTGCCAGCTCACCAAGGACAAACCAAGAGACCCAGTACTTC. This gives the protein CASSPRTNQETQYF.

The chain employs TRBV2 and TRBJ1-4; 7 positions agree with TRBD1. Germline CDR1 and CDR2: SNHLY and FYNNEI. Germline trimming cut 6 bases from V and 11 bases from J; bases unmatched to any gene: 15. CDR3 length: 15 amino acids. CDR3 loop: CASRGDSHHLGKLFF. The CDR3 DNA reads as TGTGCCAGCAGGGGGGACAGTCATCATCTGGGGAAACTGTTTTTT.

The genes are TRBV2 and TRBJ1-4, with D unclear. The V gene lost 9 bases and the J gene lost 3 bases, with 11 bases spanning the gap. The germline CDR1 and CDR2 sequences are SNHLY and FYNNEI. The CDR3 runs to 13 residues. This chain's CDR3 is CASRGGANEKLFF. CDR3 nucleotides: TGTGCCAGTCGGGGTGGCGCTAATGAAAAACTGTTTTTT.

This chain's CDR3 is CASSPGLGKSSYEQYF. The CDR3 DNA sequence: TGTGCCAGCAGCCCGGGACTAGGGAAGAGCTCCTACGAGCAGTACTTC. The gene calls are TRBV7-8 and TRBJ2-7; TRBD2 matches at 8 bases. The CDR3 loop spans 16 amino acids. The trim removed 5 bases at V and 0 bases at J, leaving 9 bases unmatched. Germline CDR1 and CDR2: SGHVS and FQNEAQ.